The 28 T cell receptor beta chains given below trace back to one sample, sequenced in a study of T cell repertoires in cytomegalovirus infection. In TCRdb, the reads were re-called with MiXCR into one record per CDR3 protein. This repertoire shows roughly 230,000 distinct CDR3 sequences, around 15% found once; its top ten account for roughly 45%. Sequencing was performed on CD8+ T cells from PBMCs. Source of these receptors: a human donor in good health (CMV status not recorded). Some clones in this sample may be carry-over from other donors' samples.

This sequence joins TRBV20-1 and TRBJ2-1; the D gene is possibly TRBD2 (5 bases). The CDR3 totals 17 residues. The V end lost 0 bases, the J end lost 4 bases, and 19 bases lay between the germline ends. CDR1 and CDR2 from the germline V gene are DFQATT and SNEGSKA (reference sequence). In nucleotides, the CDR3 is TGCAGTGCTAGAGATCTTGGTTTAGCGCTATCATACAATGAGCAGTTCTTC. Translating gives CSARDLGLALSYNEQFF.

This clonotype showed up many times. The V gene is TRBV19, the J gene TRBJ1-5; D not resolved. This CDR3 is built from 18 residues. Germline values: CDR1 LNHDA, CDR2 SQIVND (reference sequence). V lost 3 bases and J lost 0, with 18 bases in between. CDR3 sequence: CASSMGGSHDYSNQPQHF. The CDR3 DNA follows: TGTGCCAGTAGTATGGGAGGGTCACACGATTATAGCAATCAGCCCCAGCATTTT.

Only a few counts were recorded for this clonotype. This rearrangement joins TRBV7-6 to TRBJ2-5; perhaps D is TRBD1 or TRBD2 (5 bases each). This CDR3 comprises 15 residues. V was pared by 0 bases and J by 7 bases, with 15 bases between. Germline values: CDR1 SGHVS, CDR2 FNYEAQ. CDR3: CASSLARPGTGTQYF. The CDR3 DNA sequence: TGTGCCAGCAGCTTAGCGCGACCGGGGACCGGGACCCAGTACTTC.

This clonotype turned up a few times. CDR3 sequence reads: CASSPPGDRSTYEQYF. CDR3 in DNA: TGTGCCAGCAGCCCACCCGGGGACAGGAGCACCTACGAGCAGTACTTC. The rearrangement uses TRBV6-2 or TRBV6-3 and TRBJ2-7; TRBD1 aligns across 8 bases. Germline trimming cut 6 bases from V and 2 bases from J; bases unmatched to any gene: 12. Germline loops: CDR1 MNHEY, CDR2 SVGEGT. CDR3 length: 16 residues.

This clonotype was recorded a few times. This chain joins TRBV29-1 and TRBJ1-2, with 11 bases matching TRBD1. Germline values: CDR1 SQVTM, CDR2 ANQGSEA. There are 16 residues in the CDR3. Trimming cost V 1 base and J 7 bases; bases outside gene matches: 11. The CDR3 region is CSVEGGTGGRWGGYTF. CDR3 DNA sequence: TGCAGCGTTGAAGGAGGGACAGGGGGTCGTTGGGGTGGCTACACCTTC.

This chain joins TRBV5-6 and TRBJ2-7, with TRBD1 matching 9 bases. V dropped 4 bases and J dropped 4; count of bases not matched to a gene: 6. The CDR3 loop spans 14 amino acids. CDR1 and CDR2 from the germline V gene are SGHDT and YYEEEE. CDR3 sequence: CASSPGQGRYEQYF. The CDR3 coding sequence is TGTGCCAGCAGCCCGGGACAGGGTCGATACGAGCAGTACTTC.

The rearrangement uses TRBV9 and TRBJ1-5, with D tentatively TRBD1 (6 bases). Looked up from germline, CDR1 is SGDLS and CDR2 is YYNGEE. The CDR3 is 14 residues long. The germline V and J ends were trimmed by 0 bases and 7 bases, with 11 bases remaining between them. CDR3 protein: CASSVGNREQPQHF. The CDR3 DNA follows: TGTGCCAGCAGCGTAGGGAACAGGGAACAGCCCCAGCATTTT.

This clonotype was observed a handful of times. The gene calls are TRBV4-3 and TRBJ1-6, with TRBD1 identical over 7 bases. CDR1 is LGHNA, CDR2 YSLEER, per germline. The CDR3 consists of 18 residues. V was pared by 0 bases and J by 9 bases, with 14 bases of the junction left unmatched. The CDR3 spells CASSQDRKAGGTGSPLHF. The DNA of the CDR3 is TGCGCCAGCAGCCAAGATCGAAAGGCAGGGGGTACAGGTTCACCCCTCCACTTT.

CDR3 nucleotide sequence: TGTGCCAGCCGGGACAGGGGGTCTGGGGCCAACGTCCTGACTTTC. It translates to CASRDRGSGANVLTF. The chain joins TRBV28 to TRBJ2-6, with 11 bases matching TRBD1. V shed 8 bases, J shed 1 base, and the junction held 1 base outside the gene matches. The CDR3 spans 15 residues. Germline lookup yields CDR1 MDHEN and CDR2 SYDVKM.

Details on this clonotype: Given a much more abundant clone one base away, this may be a read error. The V and J genes are TRBV7-9 and TRBJ2-7, with 8 positions matching TRBD1. CDR3 length equals 14 residues. J was trimmed by 7 bases and V by 5 bases; bases with no gene match: 10. Germline assignment: CDR1 SEHNR and CDR2 FQNEAQ (reference sequence). CDR3 sequence reads: CASSTSRGPGEQYF. In nucleotides, the CDR3 is TGTGCCAGCAGCACTAGCAGGGGGCCGGGGGAGCAGTACTTC.

The rearrangement links TRBV4-1 to TRBJ1-5; D is possibly TRBD1 (5 bases). The CDR3 is 12 residues long. The germline gives CDR1 MGHRA, CDR2 YSYEKL. V shed 1 base and J shed 9 bases, with 7 bases lying between them. For the CDR3, the DNA is TGCGCCAGCAGCCAAGGGGGGGGGCCCCAGCATTTT. Protein sequence: CASSQGGGPQHF.

This clonotype was counted ten times or more. This rearrangement joins TRBV7-2 to TRBJ2-5, with 12 bases matching TRBD2. CDR3 length: 16 residues. After removal of 5 bases from V and 0 bases from J, the junction contained 4 bases not matched to a gene. From germline, CDR1 is SGHTA and CDR2 FQGNSA. In nucleotides, the CDR3 is TGTGCCAGCAGCAGACTAGCGGGGGCATACCAAGAGACCCAGTACTTC. This encodes CASSRLAGAYQETQYF.

This clonotype has ten or more counts. The genes are TRBV7-2 and TRBJ2-4; TRBD2 aligns across 8 bases. The CDR3 totals 19 residues. Germline-derived CDR1 and CDR2 are SGHTA and FQGNSA. The V and J ends lost 0 bases and 0 bases, in that order; junction bases with no gene match: 10. CDR3 region: CASSLAGMVGGVAKNIQYF. The DNA for the CDR3 is TGTGCCAGCAGCTTAGCGGGAATGGTCGGGGGGGTAGCCAAAAACATTCAGTACTTC.

The V call is TRBV29-1, the J call TRBJ1-2; weak D call: TRBD1 (5 bases). The CDR3 totals 12 residues. The germline V gene encodes CDR1 SQVTM and CDR2 ANQGSEA. Trimming took off 6 bases at V and 4 bases at J, with 12 bases between the two ends. The CDR3, as DNA: TGCAGCGTAGGGGAAGAGGGCTATGGCTACACCTTC. Encoded protein: CSVGEEGYGYTF.

The chain recombines TRBV11-1 with TRBJ2-4; no clear D gene. This CDR3 has 16 amino acids. Looked up from germline, CDR1 is SGHAT and CDR2 is FQDESV (reference sequence). The V gene lost 2 bases and the J gene lost 4 bases, with 15 bases spanning the gap. This CDR3 is CASSLFPGPIKNIQYF. The CDR3 DNA follows: TGTGCCAGCAGCTTATTTCCGGGCCCCATAAAAAACATTCAGTACTTC.

V usage is TRBV27 and J usage is TRBJ2-3; no definite D call. Trimming left V 3 bases short and J 4 bases short, with 8 bases between. Germline CDR1 MNHEY, CDR2 SMNVEV (reference sequence). The CDR3 loop spans 13 amino acids. DNA for the CDR3: TGTGCCAGCAGTTTGTGGGTGTCAGATACGCAGTATTTT. This sequence encodes CASSLWVSDTQYF.

This clonotype was counted a few times. The chain uses TRBV12-3 or TRBV12-4 and TRBJ1-5; no reliable D call. This CDR3 is built from 14 residues. Trimming stripped 2 bases from V and 4 bases from J, with 9 bases between. As DNA, the CDR3 is TGTGCCAGCAGTTTATCCTTGGGTAATCAGCCCCAGCATTTT. This codes for CASSLSLGNQPQHF.

The rearrangement links TRBV4-3 to TRBJ1-2; a weak D match, TRBD1 (5 bases). The V and J ends lost 1 base and 8 bases respectively, with 20 bases between them. From germline, CDR1 is LGHNA and CDR2 YSLEER. The CDR3 has 16 amino acids. The CDR3 loop is CASSQARVLNGAGYTF. The CDR3 nucleotides read TGCGCCAGCAGCCAAGCCAGGGTACTCAATGGAGCCGGCTACACCTTC.

This clonotype occurred many times. J is TRBJ1-1 and V is TRBV6-2 or TRBV6-3; TRBD1 matches 7 bases. V was clipped by 5 bases and J by 0 bases; unmatched bases: 12. Looked up from germline, CDR1 is MNHEY and CDR2 is SVGEGT. This CDR3 is built from 17 residues. CDR3 protein: CASSGTVPIYLNTEAFF. CDR3 nucleotide sequence: TGTGCCAGCAGTGGGACAGTGCCCATTTACTTGAACACTGAAGCTTTCTTT.

This clonotype was seen many times. The chain's CDR3 is CASMVKWADTDTQYF. The CDR3, as DNA: TGTGCCAGCATGGTAAAGTGGGCAGACACAGATACGCAGTATTTT. The V gene is TRBV6-1, the J gene TRBJ2-3; D is undetermined. This CDR3 region has 15 residues. The V and J ends lost 7 bases and 2 bases respectively, with 16 bases between them. Germline lookup yields CDR1 MNHNS and CDR2 SASEGT.

This clonotype has ten or more counts. The rearrangement links TRBV20-1 to TRBJ2-7; D is perhaps TRBD1 (6 bases). This CDR3 comprises 16 residues. Germline assignment: CDR1 DFQATT and CDR2 SNEGSKA (reference sequence). The CDR3 nucleotides are TGCGCAAAGAGAGGGGACACCGGAAGGGAAACCTACGAGCAGTACTTC. Amino acids: CAKRGDTGRETYEQYF.

This clonotype was picked up many times. The chain has TRBV11-2 and TRBJ2-3; 8 bases are shared with TRBD2. The V gene's germline CDR1 is SGHAT and CDR2 FQNNGV. V shed 5 bases and J 3 bases; nucleotides not matched to a gene: 7. The CDR3 runs 15 residues. The chain's CDR3 is CASSPYGGATDTQYF. In DNA form, the CDR3 reads TGTGCCAGCAGCCCCTACGGGGGGGCAACAGATACGCAGTATTTT. The full variable domain, with the rest looked up from reference TRBV11-2 and TRBJ2-3, is EAGVAQSPRYKIIEKRQSVAFWCNPISGHATLYWYQQILGQGPKLLIQFQNNGVVDDSQLPKDRFSAERLKGVDSTLKIQPAKLEDSAVYLCASSPYGGATDTQYFGPGTRLTVL.

This sequence joins TRBV20-1 and TRBJ2-5; D call uncertain. Trimming removed 6 bases at V and 3 bases at J, with 8 bases between. Germline CDR1 and CDR2: DFQATT and SNEGSKA (reference sequence). CDR3 length: 11 amino acids. CDR3: CSAEEEETQYF. CDR3 nucleotide sequence: TGCAGTGCCGAGGAAGAAGAGACCCAGTACTTC.

Many counts were recorded for this clonotype. The chain has TRBV7-2 and TRBJ1-3; 9 nucleotides line up with TRBD1. The trim removed 6 bases at V and 1 base at J, leaving 4 bases unmatched. Germline V gene data show CDR1 as SGHTA and CDR2 as FQGNSA. This CDR3 spans 15 amino acids. The CDR3 protein is CASRAGTGSGNTIYF. CDR3 sequence (DNA): TGTGCCAGCAGGGCCGGGACAGGGTCTGGAAACACCATATATTTT.

The J gene is TRBJ1-1, the V gene TRBV28, with D possibly being TRBD1 (5 bases). Per germline, CDR1 MDHEN and CDR2 SYDVKM. V was pared by 6 bases and J by 3 bases, with 14 bases between. The CDR3 loop spans 14 amino acids. CDR3 protein: CASSLGGRHTEAFF. CDR3 sequence (DNA): TGTGCCAGCAGCCTGGGGGGTAGGCACACTGAAGCTTTCTTT.

The chain has TRBV20-1 and TRBJ1-2; possible D gene TRBD1, 5 bases. V was pared by 0 bases and J by 8 bases, with 25 bases between. The CDR3 runs to 17 residues. Germline V lookup: CDR1 DFQATT, CDR2 SNEGSKA (reference sequence). CDR3 amino acids: CSARDGVSKNRDGGYTF. CDR3 coding DNA: TGCAGTGCTAGAGATGGGGTTAGTAAGAACCGGGACGGAGGCTACACCTTC.

In its sample, this clonotype was seen many times. The chain joins TRBV11-1 to TRBJ1-1; D is undetermined. Germline CDR1 SGHAT, CDR2 FQDESV (reference sequence). The V gene lost 6 bases and the J gene lost 1 base, with 18 bases spanning the gap. The CDR3 extends over 16 amino acids. Here the CDR3 reads CASRTMDLSGNTEAFF. The CDR3 bases are TGTGCCAGCAGGACGATGGATCTCAGCGGGAACACTGAAGCTTTCTTT. Drawing the rest from reference TRBV11-1 and TRBJ1-1, the complete variable domain is EAEVAQSPRYKITEKSQAVAFWCDPISGHATLYWYRQILGQGPELLVQFQDESVVDDSQLPKDRFSAERLKGVDSTLKIQPAELGDSAMYLCASRTMDLSGNTEAFFGQGTRLTVV.

The J gene is TRBJ1-1, the V gene TRBV5-4; 10 bases agree with TRBD1. The germline gives CDR1 SGHNT, CDR2 YYREEE (reference sequence). V trimming: 3 bases; J trimming: 5 bases; junction bases outside the gene matches: 1. CDR3 length: 13 residues. CDR3 amino acids: CASSWGQGTEAFF. CDR3 bases: TGTGCCAGCAGCTGGGGACAGGGGACTGAAGCTTTCTTT.